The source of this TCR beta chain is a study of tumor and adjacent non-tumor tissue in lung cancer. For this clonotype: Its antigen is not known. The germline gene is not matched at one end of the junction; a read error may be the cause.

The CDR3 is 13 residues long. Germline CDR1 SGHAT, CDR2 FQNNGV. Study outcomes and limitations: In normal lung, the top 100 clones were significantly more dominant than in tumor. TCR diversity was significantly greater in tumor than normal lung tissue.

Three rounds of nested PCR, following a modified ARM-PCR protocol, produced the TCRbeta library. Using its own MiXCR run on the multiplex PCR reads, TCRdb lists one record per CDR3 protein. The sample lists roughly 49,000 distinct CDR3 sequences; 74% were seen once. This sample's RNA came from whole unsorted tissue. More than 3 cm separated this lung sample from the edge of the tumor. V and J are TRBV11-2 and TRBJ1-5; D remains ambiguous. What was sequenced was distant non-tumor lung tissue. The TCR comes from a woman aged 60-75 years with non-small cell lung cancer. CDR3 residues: CANSYHSNQVQHF. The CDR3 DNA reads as TGTGCCAACAGCTATCATAGCAATCAGGTCCAGCATTTT. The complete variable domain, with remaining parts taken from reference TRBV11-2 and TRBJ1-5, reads EAGVAQSPRYKIIEKRQSVAFWCNPISGHATLYWYQQILGQGPKLLIQFQNNGVVDDSQLPKDRFSAERLKGVDSTLKIQPAKLEDSAVYLCANSYHSNQVQHFGDGTRLSIL.